The 28 T cell receptor beta chains in this list originate from one sample, sequenced in a study of OX40 agonist ivuxolimab in advanced cancers. Data came from immunoSEQ multiplex PCR; TCRdb stores just in-frame clones and leaves some out. The profile covers some 64,000 clones, with roughly 85% appearing a single time and 0.7% to 0.9% taken by the ten largest. The sequencing used CD4+ or CD8+ T cells sorted from blood, collected in a trial of the OX40 agonist ivuxolimab. The receptors stem from an adult with an advanced solid tumor such as melanoma, head and neck, liver or kidney cancer.

The CDR3 nucleotides read TGTGCCTGGAGTGTAGGGGGTCATTACAATGAGCAGTTCTTC. It codes for CAWSVGGHYNEQFF. J is TRBJ2-1 and V is TRBV30; maybe TRBD1 (6 bases). This CDR3 contains 14 residues. The germline V and J ends were trimmed by 0 bases and 4 bases, with 10 bases remaining between them. The germline V gene encodes CDR1 GTSNPN and CDR2 SVGIG (reference sequence). Filled out from reference TRBV30 and TRBJ2-1, the complete variable domain reads SQTIHQWPATLVQPVGSPLSLECTVEGTSNPNLYWYRQAAGRGLQLLFYSVGIGQISSEVPQNLSASRPQDRQFILSSKKLLLSDSGFYLCAWSVGGHYNEQFFGPGTRLTVL.

The rearrangement joins TRBV4-1 to TRBJ2-5, with a tentative D call TRBD2 (6 bases). Trimming cost V 0 bases and J 5 bases, with 13 bases left between them. The CDR3 covers 15 residues. The germline CDR1 and CDR2 sequences are MGHRA and YSYEKL. The CDR3 sequence is CASSQDGSGTETQYF. In nucleotides, the CDR3 is TGCGCCAGCAGCCAAGATGGTAGCGGTACGGAGACCCAGTACTTC.

The chain employs TRBV6-5 and TRBJ1-1; D perhaps matches TRBD1 (5 bases). Trimming cost V 2 bases and J 0 bases, with 7 bases left between them. There are 14 residues in the CDR3. Per germline, CDR1 MNHEY and CDR2 SVGAGI. CDR3 loop: CASSYGAMNTEAFF. CDR3 DNA: TGTGCCAGCAGTTACGGGGCGATGAACACTGAAGCTTTCTTT.

V usage is TRBV5-4 and J usage is TRBJ1-5, with D perhaps matching TRBD1 (5 bases). V shed 4 bases and J shed 3 bases, with 14 bases lying between them. This CDR3 is 15 amino acids long. The germline gives CDR1 SGHNT, CDR2 YYREEE (reference sequence). The CDR3 spells CASSPGRGVNQPQHF. The CDR3 bases are TGTGCCAGCAGCCCGGGCCGGGGGGTCAATCAGCCCCAGCATTTT.

J is TRBJ2-2 and V is TRBV2, with D possibly TRBD2 on 6 matching bases. The CDR3 spans 13 residues. The ends were cut back, 5 bases at V and 5 bases at J, with 9 bases in the middle. Germline V gene data show CDR1 as SNHLY and CDR2 as FYNNEI. This CDR3 reads CASSTRGTGELFF. In DNA form, the CDR3 reads TGTGCCAGCAGTACGCGGGGAACCGGGGAGCTGTTTTTT.

The rearrangement links TRBV7-2 to TRBJ1-2; D uncertain. The CDR3 contains 13 residues. The V gene's germline CDR1 is SGHTA and CDR2 FQGNSA. The V and J ends lost 5 bases and 0 bases respectively, with 7 bases between them. In nucleotides, the CDR3 is TGTGCCAGCAGCCCGGGAGCTAACTATGGCTACACCTTC. This sequence encodes CASSPGANYGYTF. The full variable domain, in which reference TRBV7-2 and TRBJ1-2 provide the parts outside the CDR3, is GAGVSQSPSNKVTEKGKDVELRCDPISGHTALYWYRQSLGQGLEFLIYFQGNSAPDKSGLPSDRFSAERTGGSVSTLTIQRTQQEDSAVYLCASSPGANYGYTFGSGTRLTVV.

A single count supports this clone. This rearrangement joins TRBV10-3 to TRBJ1-2; TRBD1 matches at 7 bases. The V gene's germline CDR1 is ENHRY and CDR2 SYGVKD. The CDR3 has 13 amino acids. Unmatched junction bases numbered 5, after V lost 5 bases and J lost 5 bases. CDR3 in amino acids: CAISPGTDYGYTF. CDR3 in DNA: TGTGCCATCAGTCCCGGGACAGATTATGGCTACACCTTC.

The chain links TRBV28 to TRBJ1-5; D gene unclear. The V and J ends lost 3 bases and 4 bases respectively, with 16 bases between them. CDR1 and CDR2 (germline): MDHEN, SYDVKM. The CDR3 totals 16 residues. The CDR3 region is CASSFPPGGANQPQHF. In DNA, the CDR3 is TGTGCCAGCAGTTTTCCCCCCGGCGGCGCTAATCAGCCCCAGCATTTT.

This chain links TRBV6-5 with TRBJ2-7; 7 bases are shared with TRBD1. CDR1 and CDR2 (germline): MNHEY, SVGAGI. Unmatched junction bases numbered 2, after V lost 1 base and J lost 2 bases. The CDR3 length is 14 residues. In nucleotides, the CDR3 is TGTGCCAGCAGTTACTTACAGGGGCCCTACGAGCAGTACTTC. Its protein is CASSYLQGPYEQYF.

The chain recombines TRBV4-2 with TRBJ2-1; 8 bases are shared with TRBD2. From germline, CDR1 is LGHNA and CDR2 YNFKEQ. The CDR3 extends over 17 amino acids. The J segment lost 3 bases and the V segment lost 4 bases, leaving 11 bases of the junction unmatched. In DNA, the CDR3 is TGTGCCAGCAGCCCAGAAAGGCTAGCGGGCGACTACAATGAGCAGTTCTTC. Translating gives CASSPERLAGDYNEQFF.

The chain couples TRBV2 to TRBJ2-5; TRBD2 matches at 10 bases. The CDR3 extends over 19 amino acids. Germline CDR1 reads SNHLY; CDR2 reads FYNNEI. V gave up 2 bases and J gave up 3 bases; unmatched junction bases: 15. CDR3 amino acids: CASSEPASGGHSNKETQYF. The CDR3 DNA sequence: TGTGCCAGCAGTGAACCGGCTAGCGGGGGCCACAGCAATAAAGAGACCCAGTACTTC.

V usage is TRBV6-1 and J usage is TRBJ2-7; D remains ambiguous. CDR3 size: 11 residues. V lost 8 bases to trimming and J lost 3 bases, with 8 bases between them. Looked up from germline, CDR1 is MNHNS and CDR2 is SASEGT. The chain's CDR3 is CASGTNYEQYF. CDR3 coding DNA: TGTGCCAGCGGTACAAACTACGAGCAGTACTTC.

The CDR3 nucleotides read TGCGCCAGCAGCTTGCAGGGAAGGGGCTCCTACAATGAGCAGTTCTTC. Protein product: CASSLQGRGSYNEQFF. The rearrangement uses TRBV5-1 and TRBJ2-1; D is perhaps TRBD1 (5 bases). Deletions cut 1 base from V and 0 bases from J, with 11 bases between. The CDR3 extends over 16 amino acids. Germline V gives CDR1 SGHRS, CDR2 YFSETQ.

This CDR3 is CASSPDPGQGADYGYTF. The CDR3 bases are TGTGCCAGCTCACCCGACCCTGGACAGGGGGCGGACTATGGCTACACCTTC. This rearrangement joins TRBV18 to TRBJ1-2; 11 positions agree with TRBD1. The CDR3 runs 17 residues. V was clipped by 3 bases and J by 3 bases; unmatched bases: 9. Germline loops: CDR1 KGHSH, CDR2 LQKENI.

This chain joins TRBV11-2 and TRBJ2-1; perhaps TRBD2 as D (5 bases). V was cut by 6 bases and J by 7 bases, with 10 bases left in between. CDR1 and CDR2 from the germline V gene are SGHAT and FQNNGV. The CDR3 is made up of 12 amino acids. This CDR3 is CASSWTDNEQFF. The CDR3 bases are TGTGCCAGCAGTTGGACTGATAATGAGCAGTTCTTC.

The genes are TRBV19 and TRBJ2-7; tentatively, D is TRBD2 (5 bases). This CDR3 is 15 amino acids long. CDR1 LNHDA and CDR2 SQIVND come from the germline V gene (reference sequence). V was shortened by 6 bases and J by 0 bases, with 15 bases between the two germline ends. This CDR3 is CASSTSGESSYEQYF. CDR3 sequence (DNA): TGTGCCAGTAGCACCTCCGGGGAGAGCTCCTACGAGCAGTACTTC.

The chain employs TRBV27 and TRBJ2-3; no firm D call. Per the germline V gene, CDR1 is MNHEY and CDR2 is SMNVEV (reference sequence). There are 14 residues in the CDR3. V lost 4 bases, J lost 0 bases, and 8 bases lay in between. The CDR3 sequence: CASSSRISTDTQYF. Here the CDR3 DNA reads TGTGCCAGCAGTTCAAGAATTAGCACAGATACGCAGTATTTT.

Turning to this clone: This sample also contains other DNA sequences that code for the same CDR3. This chain links TRBV30 with TRBJ2-7; no clear D. The CDR3 is made up of 11 amino acids. Trimming left V 2 bases short and J 2 bases short, with 4 bases between. Germline CDR1 is GTSNPN and CDR2 is SVGIG (reference sequence). Here the CDR3 DNA reads TGTGCCTGGAGTACCGCCTACGAGCAGTACTTC. Translation: CAWSTAYEQYF.

This clone was seen only a few times. This chain connects TRBV30 to TRBJ1-1; weak D call: TRBD1 (6 bases). The germline CDR1 and CDR2 sequences are GTSNPN and SVGIG (reference sequence). This CDR3 has 12 amino acids. Trimming took 0 bases from V and 6 from J, leaving 8 bases between them. The CDR3 region is CAWSVRQAEAFF. Written as DNA, the CDR3 is TGTGCCTGGAGTGTACGACAGGCTGAAGCTTTCTTT.

This clone was counted once. This rearrangement joins TRBV5-4 to TRBJ2-6; D may be TRBD2 (5 bases). The CDR3 is 14 amino acids. The V end lost 5 bases, the J end lost 0 bases, and 6 bases lay between the germline ends. Germline CDR1 is SGHNT and CDR2 is YYREEE (reference sequence). For the CDR3, the DNA is TGTGCCAGCAGACGGGACTCTGGGGCCAACGTCCTGACTTTC. Translated: CASRRDSGANVLTF.

The table lists this clone with a few counts. The chain employs TRBV2 and TRBJ1-5; D gene ambiguous. The CDR3 has 12 amino acids. Germline CDR1 SNHLY, CDR2 FYNNEI. V dropped 5 bases and J dropped 2 bases, with 4 bases sitting between them. The CDR3 spells CASSRGNQPQHF. CDR3 bases: TGTGCCAGCAGTAGGGGCAATCAGCCCCAGCATTTT.

The gene calls are TRBV10-3 and TRBJ2-1; D remains unclear. The CDR3 has 12 amino acids. Trimming removed 4 bases from V and 8 bases from J, with 9 bases in between. Germline assignment: CDR1 ENHRY and CDR2 SYGVKD. The CDR3 sequence: CAISAENHEQFF. Here the CDR3 DNA reads TGTGCCATCAGTGCCGAGAATCATGAGCAGTTCTTC.

The V gene is TRBV28, the J gene TRBJ2-7, with 7 positions matching TRBD1. The V segment lost 4 bases and the J segment 1 base; nucleotides outside the gene matches: 7. The germline V gene has CDR1 MDHEN and CDR2 SYDVKM. The CDR3 extends over 15 amino acids. The CDR3 bases are TGTGCCAGCAGTTCGACAGGGTATTTTTCCTACGAGCAGTACTTC. Encoded protein: CASSSTGYFSYEQYF. Drawing the rest from reference TRBV28 and TRBJ2-7, the complete variable domain is DVKVTQSSRYLVKRTGEKVFLECVQDMDHENMFWYRQDPGLGLRLIYFSYDVKMKEKGDIPEGYSVSREKKERFSLILESASTNQTSMYLCASSSTGYFSYEQYFGPGTRLTVT.

This clone occurred a few times. The chain couples TRBV6-1 to TRBJ2-7; TRBD1 might be the D (6 bases). The CDR3 sequence is 15 residues long. V gave up 3 bases and J gave up 3 bases, with 15 bases separating them. Germline lookup yields CDR1 MNHNS and CDR2 SASEGT. The CDR3 region has the DNA TGTGCCAGCAGTGAGGGGAGCTCAGGGGTCTACGAGCAGTACTTC. Translation gives CASSEGSSGVYEQYF.

In this sample, this clone turned up a few times. This chain joins TRBV29-1 and TRBJ1-2; no firm D call. Trimming removed 4 bases at V and 0 bases at J, with 9 bases between. CDR1 is SQVTM, CDR2 ANQGSEA, per germline. This CDR3 spans 13 amino acids. The DNA of the CDR3 is TGCAGCGTTGTTGGTAACGCTAACTATGGCTACACCTTC. This translates into CSVVGNANYGYTF.

This chain uses TRBV19 with TRBJ2-5; 10 nucleotides line up with TRBD2. V lost 1 base and J lost 0; bases outside the gene matches: 5. Per the germline V gene, CDR1 is LNHDA and CDR2 is SQIVND (reference sequence). This CDR3 is built from 17 residues. This CDR3 is CASSIGLAGPNQETQYF. The CDR3, as DNA: TGTGCCAGTAGTATAGGACTAGCGGGTCCAAACCAAGAGACCCAGTACTTC.

The rearrangement joins TRBV27 to TRBJ2-7; 9 bases align to TRBD2. V lost 3 bases to trimming and J lost 6 bases; unmatched junction nucleotides: 6. The CDR3 extends over 14 amino acids. CDR1 is MNHEY, CDR2 SMNVEV, per germline (reference sequence). CDR3 region: CASSFYSGRGEQYF. The CDR3 coding sequence is TGTGCCAGCAGTTTCTATAGCGGGAGAGGCGAGCAGTACTTC.

The rearrangement joins TRBV25-1 to TRBJ2-5; 8 nucleotides agree with TRBD1. Germline-derived CDR1 and CDR2 are MGHDK and SYGVNS. V shed 4 bases, J shed 5 bases, and the junction held 9 bases outside the gene matches. The CDR3 is 15 residues long. The CDR3 is CASSGNRGSLETQYF. CDR3 nucleotides: TGTGCCAGCAGTGGAAACAGGGGGAGTCTGGAGACCCAGTACTTC.